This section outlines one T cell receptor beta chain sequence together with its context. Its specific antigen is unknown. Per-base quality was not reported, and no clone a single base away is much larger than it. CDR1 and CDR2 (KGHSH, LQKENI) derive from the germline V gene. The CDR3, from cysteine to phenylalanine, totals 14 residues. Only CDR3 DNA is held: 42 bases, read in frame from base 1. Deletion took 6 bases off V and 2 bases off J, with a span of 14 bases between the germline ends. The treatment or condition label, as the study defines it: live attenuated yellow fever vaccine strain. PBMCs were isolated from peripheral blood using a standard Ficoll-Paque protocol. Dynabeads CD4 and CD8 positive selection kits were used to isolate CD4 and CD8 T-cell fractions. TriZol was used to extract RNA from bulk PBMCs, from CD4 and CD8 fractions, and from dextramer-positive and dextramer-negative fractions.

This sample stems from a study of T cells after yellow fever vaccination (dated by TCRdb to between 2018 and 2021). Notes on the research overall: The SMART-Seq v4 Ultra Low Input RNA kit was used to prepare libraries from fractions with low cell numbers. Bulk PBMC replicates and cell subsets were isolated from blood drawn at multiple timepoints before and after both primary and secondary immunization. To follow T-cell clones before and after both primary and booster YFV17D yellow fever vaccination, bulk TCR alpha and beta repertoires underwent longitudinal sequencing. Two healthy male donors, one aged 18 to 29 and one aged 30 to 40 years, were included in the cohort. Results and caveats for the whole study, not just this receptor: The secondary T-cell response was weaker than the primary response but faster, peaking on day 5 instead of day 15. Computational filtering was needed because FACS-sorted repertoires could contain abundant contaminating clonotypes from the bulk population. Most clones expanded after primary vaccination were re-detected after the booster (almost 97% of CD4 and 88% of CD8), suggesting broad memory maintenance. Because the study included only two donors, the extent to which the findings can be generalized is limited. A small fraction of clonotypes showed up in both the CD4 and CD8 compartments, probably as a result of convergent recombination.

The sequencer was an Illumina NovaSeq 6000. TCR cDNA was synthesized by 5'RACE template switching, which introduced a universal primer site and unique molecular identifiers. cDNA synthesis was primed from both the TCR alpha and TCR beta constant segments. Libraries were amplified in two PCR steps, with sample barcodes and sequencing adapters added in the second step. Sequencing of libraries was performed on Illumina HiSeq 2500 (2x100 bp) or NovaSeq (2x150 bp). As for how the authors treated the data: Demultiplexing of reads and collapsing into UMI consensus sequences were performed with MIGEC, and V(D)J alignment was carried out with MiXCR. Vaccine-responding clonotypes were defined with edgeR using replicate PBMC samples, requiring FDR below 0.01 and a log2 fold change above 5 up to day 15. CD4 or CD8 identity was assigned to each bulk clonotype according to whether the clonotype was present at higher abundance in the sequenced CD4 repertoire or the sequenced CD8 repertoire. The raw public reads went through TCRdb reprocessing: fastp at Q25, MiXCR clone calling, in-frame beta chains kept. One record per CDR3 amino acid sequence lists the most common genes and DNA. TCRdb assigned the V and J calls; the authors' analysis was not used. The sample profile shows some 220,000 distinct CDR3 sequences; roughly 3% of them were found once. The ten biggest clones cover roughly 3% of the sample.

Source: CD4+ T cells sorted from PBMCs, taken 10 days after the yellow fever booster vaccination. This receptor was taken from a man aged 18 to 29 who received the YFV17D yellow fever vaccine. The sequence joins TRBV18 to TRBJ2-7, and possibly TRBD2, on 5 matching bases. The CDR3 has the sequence CASSAASGTYEQYF. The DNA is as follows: TGTGCCAGCTCCGCCGCAAGCGGTACCTACGAGCAGTACTTC.